The clone carrying this T cell receptor beta chain was counted a single time. As yet, its antigen is unknown. This sample stems from a study of T cell responses to AZD1222 COVID-19 vaccine. Produced via immunoSEQ multiplex PCR; TCRdb's table is partial and in-frame only. This sample has about 120,000 clones, with just over 90% found just once. Overall study findings and caveats: Reports say nearly half of spike-specific TCRs go after unmutated variant regions. The donor group comprised mostly white British people and more females; the analysis possibly underestimated clonal diversity.

Per germline, CDR1 PRHDT and CDR2 FYEKMQ (reference sequence). Trimming shortened V by 5 bases and J by 3 bases, and 7 bases separated the two germline ends. CDR3 length: 12 amino acids. V is TRBV13 and J is TRBJ1-1; a weak D match, TRBD1 (5 bases). The source is an adult in good health. The sample was peripheral blood, taken on day 0 of AZD1222 vaccination. The CDR3 nucleotides are TGTGCCAGCAGCAAAGGGGACACTGAAGCTTTCTTT. It codes for CASSKGDTEAFF. Filled out from reference TRBV13 and TRBJ1-1, the complete variable domain reads AAGVIQSPRHLIKEKRETATLKCYPIPRHDTVYWYQQGPGQDPQFLISFYEKMQSDKGSIPDRFSAQQFSDYHSELNMSSLELGDSALYFCASSKGDTEAFFGQGTRLTVV.